Listed here are 24 T cell receptor beta chains from one sample, sequenced in a study of vaccination effects on CD4 cells after COVID-19. Following a roughly eleven-day culture, CD4+ T cells were purified. Two doses of BNT162b2 or mRNA-1273 vaccine were administered to participants. Some clones are missing from TCRdb's copy, which holds only in-frame ones; the method was immunoSEQ multiplex PCR. The sample consists of 45,000 to 60,000 clones, roughly three quarters of them appearing once. These receptors have no identified antigens. Sequences were derived from CD4+ T cells from PBMCs cultured without peptide, sampled after COVID-19 vaccination. These receptors all come from a human donor who received a COVID-19 vaccine.

The chain links TRBV14 to TRBJ1-1; D not certain. The CDR3 totals 14 residues. The V and J ends lost 0 bases and 4 bases respectively, with 9 bases between them. Germline CDR1 and CDR2: SGHDN and FVKESK. The CDR3 spells CASSQDSWSTEAFF. The CDR3 nucleotides are TGTGCCAGCAGCCAAGATTCTTGGAGCACTGAAGCTTTCTTT.

V gene TRBV21-1 combines with J gene TRBJ2-2. TRBV21-1 is classified as a pseudogene. The CDR3 is 11 residues long. The CDR3: CASPNTGELFF. CDR3 coding DNA: TGTGCCAGCCCGAACACCGGGGAGCTGTTTTTT.

The rearrangement uses TRBV19 and TRBJ2-5; D possibly corresponds to TRBD1 (5 bases). V gave up 1 base and J gave up 5 bases, with 11 bases separating them. The germline V gene has CDR1 LNHDA and CDR2 SQIVND (reference sequence). This CDR3 region has 14 residues. The CDR3 DNA reads TGTGCCAGTAGTATAGGCCAGGCAGGGGAGACCCAGTACTTC. It encodes CASSIGQAGETQYF. The full variable domain, completed using reference TRBV19 and TRBJ2-5, is DGGITQSPKYLFRKEGQNVTLSCEQNLNHDAMYWYRQDPGQGLRLIYYSQIVNDFQKGDIAEGYSVSREKKESFPLTVTSAQKNPTAFYLCASSIGQAGETQYFGPGTRLLVL.

This clone was detected once. The chain employs TRBV11-3 and TRBJ2-1; D may be TRBD1 (5 bases). Germline CDR1 and CDR2: SGHNT and YENEEA. Trimming removed 0 bases from V and 7 bases from J, with 7 bases in between. This CDR3 spans 13 amino acids. The CDR3 DNA follows: TGTGCCAGCAGCTTAGATTCAGGGAATGAGCAGTTCTTC. Translation gives CASSLDSGNEQFF. Using reference TRBV11-3 and TRBJ2-1 for the parts outside the CDR3, the full variable domain is EAGVVQSPRYKIIEKKQPVAFWCNPISGHNTLYWYLQNLGQGPELLIRYENEEAVDDSQLPKDRFSAERLKGVDSTLKIQPAELGDSAVYLCASSLDSGNEQFFGPGTRLTVL.

The genes are TRBV4-1 and TRBJ2-6; TRBD2 matches at 13 bases. With 2 bases clipped from V and 1 base from J, the junction kept 14 bases outside the gene matches. CDR3 length: 22 amino acids. Per the germline V gene, CDR1 is MGHRA and CDR2 is YSYEKL. As DNA, the CDR3 is TGCGCCAGCAGCCAATATTCGGAGGGACTAGCGGGAAGTTGGTCTGGGGCCAACGTCCTGACTTTC. Protein: CASSQYSEGLAGSWSGANVLTF.

The chain is built from TRBV19 and TRBJ1-1, with no clear D. Germline values: CDR1 LNHDA, CDR2 SQIVND (reference sequence). The V gene lost 6 bases and the J gene lost 1 base, with 9 bases spanning the gap. The CDR3 loop spans 13 amino acids. CDR3 in DNA: TGTGCCAGTAGGCGCAGCAGGAACACTGAAGCTTTCTTT. It yields the protein CASRRSRNTEAFF.

The chain recombines TRBV10-2 with TRBJ2-7, with a possible D match to TRBD1 (5 bases). The CDR3 loop spans 14 amino acids. Germline CDR1 reads WSHSY; CDR2 reads SAAADI. Trimming removed 5 bases from V and 2 bases from J, with 13 bases in between. The CDR3, as DNA: TGCGCCAGCAGTTTTCAACAGGAGACCTACGAGCAGTACTTC. This gives the protein CASSFQQETYEQYF.

This sequence joins TRBV7-8 and TRBJ2-7; D may match TRBD1 or TRBD2 (5 bases each). Germline assignment: CDR1 SGHVS and CDR2 FQNEAQ. The V and J ends lost 6 bases and 4 bases respectively, with 25 bases between them. This CDR3 is built from 17 residues. The CDR3, as DNA: TGTGCCAGCAGACCACCGTTTCAGGGTAGGGCGGGTTACGAGCAGTACTTC. Protein sequence: CASRPPFQGRAGYEQYF.

The rearrangement joins TRBV27 to TRBJ1-1; no firm D call. CDR1 MNHEY and CDR2 SMNVEV come from the germline V gene (reference sequence). V gave up 0 bases and J gave up 2 bases, with 7 bases separating them. This CDR3 has 14 residues. CDR3 sequence (DNA): TGTGCCAGCAGTTTATCGGGGATTAACACTGAAGCTTTCTTT. This encodes CASSLSGINTEAFF.

Only a few counts were recorded for this clone. The CDR3 nucleotides are TGTGCCAGCAGCTCCGTAGGGGTTAGCGAGCAGTACTTC. This codes for CASSSVGVSEQYF. The V call is TRBV7-2, the J call TRBJ2-7; tentatively, D is TRBD1 (5 bases). V lost 4 bases and J 6 bases, leaving 13 bases between the germline ends. The CDR3 is made up of 13 amino acids. Germline V gene lookup returns CDR1 SGHTA and CDR2 FQGNSA.

The chain combines TRBV5-1 with TRBJ1-2; tentative D call: TRBD1 (5 bases). CDR3 length equals 14 residues. The germline V gene has CDR1 SGHRS and CDR2 YFSETQ. The ends were cut back, 1 base at V and 4 bases at J, with 11 bases in the middle. DNA for the CDR3: TGCGCCAGCAGCTTGTCGGGACTGCCCTATGGCTACACCTTC. Translating it yields CASSLSGLPYGYTF.

This clone was seen many times. This rearrangement joins TRBV7-8 to TRBJ1-1; D ambiguous. Germline CDR1 reads SGHVS; CDR2 reads FQNEAQ. The CDR3 covers 14 residues. The V gene lost 6 bases and the J gene lost 4 bases, with 15 bases spanning the gap. The CDR3 DNA sequence: TGTGCCAGCAGTTCAAGGGAGGGTCGCACTGAAGCTTTCTTT. Protein product: CASSSREGRTEAFF.

This clone was counted only a few times. The chain combines TRBV3-1 (or the pseudogene TRBV3-2) with TRBJ1-5; TRBD1 matches 8 bases. V was pared by 4 bases and J by 5 bases, with 10 bases of the junction left unmatched. The CDR3 covers 16 residues. Looked up from germline, CDR1 is LGHDT and CDR2 is YNNKEL (reference sequence). The CDR3 DNA sequence: TGTGCCAGCAGCCCTGGACAGGGAGCTTTACATCAGCCCCAGCATTTT. This translates into CASSPGQGALHQPQHF.

This chain links TRBV3-1 (or the pseudogene TRBV3-2) with TRBJ2-1; TRBD2 matches at 7 bases. Losses at the gene ends were 4 bases for V and 7 bases for J; bases not matched to a gene: 10. This CDR3 comprises 15 residues. Germline CDR1 and CDR2: LGHDT and YNNKEL (reference sequence). The CDR3 here is CASSRMATSSNEQFF. In nucleotides, the CDR3 is TGTGCCAGCAGCCGAATGGCGACTAGCAGTAATGAGCAGTTCTTC.

The rearrangement joins TRBV25-1 to TRBJ2-1; D assignment may be TRBD1 or TRBD2 (5 bases each). The CDR3 runs to 18 residues. The germline V gene encodes CDR1 MGHDK and CDR2 SYGVNS. The V end lost 2 bases, the J end lost 4 bases, and 21 bases lay between the germline ends. DNA of the CDR3: TGTGCCAGCAGTGAAAAGGCCGACCCGGGACGACCATACAATGAGCAGTTCTTC. Translation: CASSEKADPGRPYNEQFF.

The chain has TRBV10-3 and TRBJ1-2, with D tentatively TRBD1 (5 bases). The CDR3 is made up of 15 amino acids. Trimming removed 5 bases from V and 1 base from J, with 14 bases in between. Germline V gene sequence: CDR1 ENHRY, CDR2 SYGVKD. The CDR3 DNA is TGTGCCATCAGTTCGCAGTCGACAGATAACTATGGCTACACCTTC. Translation gives CAISSQSTDNYGYTF.

This clone was recorded only once. The rearrangement uses TRBV5-4 and TRBJ2-5, with TRBD2 matching over 8 bases. V dropped 4 bases and J dropped 3; count of bases not matched to a gene: 17. In germline, CDR1 is SGHNT, CDR2 YYREEE (reference sequence). The CDR3 is made up of 18 amino acids. CDR3 bases: TGTGCCAGCAGCCACGGACTTCCGGGACTAGGGGAAAAAGAGACCCAGTACTTC. Translated: CASSHGLPGLGEKETQYF.

V gene TRBV6-5 combines with J gene TRBJ2-1; D possibly corresponds to TRBD2 (5 bases). The CDR3 consists of 14 residues. V lost 6 bases and J 9 bases, leaving 18 bases between the germline ends. Per germline, CDR1 MNHEY and CDR2 SVGAGI. The CDR3 sequence is CASRELSGYSEQFF. The CDR3 DNA is TGTGCCAGCAGGGAGCTGTCGGGATATAGTGAGCAGTTCTTC.

V gene TRBV10-3 combines with J gene TRBJ2-2; D gene uncertain. The germline CDR1 and CDR2 sequences are ENHRY and SYGVKD. The CDR3 runs to 14 residues. Trimming pared 3 bases from V and 2 bases from J, leaving 7 bases between. For the CDR3, the DNA is TGTGCCATCAGTGATTCTGCTAACACCGGGGAGCTGTTTTTT. Its protein is CAISDSANTGELFF.

The chain employs TRBV12-3 or TRBV12-4 and TRBJ1-4; perhaps TRBD1 as D (6 bases). The CDR3 runs 13 residues. The V and J ends lost 7 bases and 5 bases respectively, with 11 bases between them. For the CDR3, the DNA is TGTGCCAGCAAGGGGGGCTGGAATGAAAAACTGTTTTTT. As protein: CASKGGWNEKLFF.

The CDR3 protein is CASSQENFAGGASGGYTF. The CDR3 DNA sequence: TGTGCCAGCAGCCAAGAAAATTTCGCAGGGGGCGCGTCTGGTGGCTACACCTTC. This rearrangement joins TRBV4-2 to TRBJ1-2, with 8 bases matching TRBD1. Germline CDR1 is LGHNA and CDR2 is YNFKEQ. V was pared by 0 bases and J by 7 bases, with 16 bases of the junction left unmatched. The length of the CDR3 is 18 residues.

The V gene is TRBV6-2 or TRBV6-3, the J gene TRBJ2-7; D might be TRBD1 (6 bases). The CDR3 length is 16 residues. In germline, CDR1 is MNHEY, CDR2 SVGEGT. The V end lost 4 bases, the J end lost 0 bases, and 16 bases lay between the germline ends. The chain's CDR3 is CASSSWGQRTSYEQYF. CDR3 DNA: TGTGCCAGCAGTTCCTGGGGGCAGCGCACCTCCTACGAGCAGTACTTC.

Only a few counts were recorded for this clone. The chain employs TRBV6-5 and TRBJ2-3; TRBD1 might be the D (6 bases). The V end lost 6 bases, the J end lost 1 base, and 11 bases lay between the germline ends. This CDR3 is built from 14 residues. The germline gives CDR1 MNHEY, CDR2 SVGAGI. The CDR3: CASSWAGGTDTQYF. CDR3 DNA sequence: TGTGCCAGCAGCTGGGCAGGGGGCACAGATACGCAGTATTTT.

The chain couples TRBV27 to TRBJ2-1; D unresolved. Trimming removed 6 bases from V and 4 bases from J, with 10 bases in between. In germline, CDR1 is MNHEY, CDR2 SMNVEV (reference sequence). The CDR3 loop spans 13 amino acids. The CDR3 coding sequence is TGTGCCAGCAGCGGCTGGGATTACAATGAGCAGTTCTTC. Encoded protein: CASSGWDYNEQFF.